Detailed here is one TCR beta chain. Its antigen is as yet unknown. This specimen belongs to a study of regulatory T cells in long-lasting Graves disease. As for the study in general: To qualify as persistent, Graves' disease required over 5 years of antithyroid drugs with positive TSH receptor antibodies. Study-wide points: Only a small sample size was used, which may have cut accuracy. Persistent Graves' cases showed lower TCR diversity than newly diagnosed cases.

Stated time point: persistent/refractory GD, antithyroid drugs over 5 years with positive TRAb. PBMC-extracted RNA yielded the TCR library. EDTA tubes held about 9.7 milliliters of peripheral blood from each patient. Trimming left V 5 bases short and J 2 bases short, with 15 bases between. This CDR3 has 16 residues. In germline, CDR1 is MNHEY, CDR2 SVGEGT. Sequencing libraries for TCR beta were prepared with iRepertoire HTBI primers and Arm-PCR of CDR3 regions. TCRdb redid the calling of the multiplex PCR reads with MiXCR, one entry per CDR3 protein. This sample carries hundreds of thousands of distinct CDR3 sequences, around a fifth of them seen once, and the ten largest clones take less than 30%.

The receptor was isolated from a female donor with Graves disease. V gene TRBV6-2 or TRBV6-3 combines with J gene TRBJ2-2; possible D gene TRBD1, 7 bases. The sample was peripheral blood mononuclear cells (PBMCs), taken when the disease was refractory, from a patient treated with antithyroid drugs. The CDR3 DNA sequence: TGTGCCAGCAGTGAAGGAGGGGGCGATAACACCGGGGAGCTGTTTTTT. Translation gives CASSEGGGDNTGELFF.